Shown below are 30 T cell receptor beta chains from a single sample sequenced in a study of shared clonotypes between healthy human individuals. Produced via immunoSEQ multiplex PCR; TCRdb's table is partial and in-frame only. The sample lists about a million clones; around 76% were seen once. The sample consisted of memory CD4+ T cells sorted from blood. Subset here: CD45RA-negative fraction. The receptors originated from a man younger than 35 in good health.

As regards this clone: This sample also contains other DNA sequences that code for the same CDR3. The chain carries TRBV10-3 and TRBJ2-5, with 9 positions matching TRBD1. CDR1 ENHRY and CDR2 SYGVKD come from the germline V gene. V shed 5 bases, J shed 3 bases, and the junction held 4 bases outside the gene matches. The CDR3 sequence is 14 residues long. The CDR3 coding sequence is TGTGCCATCAGTCCGGGACAGGGAAAAGAGACCCAGTACTTC. As protein: CAISPGQGKETQYF.

This chain joins TRBV28 and TRBJ2-7; 7 bases are a match to TRBD1. Germline V gene lookup returns CDR1 MDHEN and CDR2 SYDVKM. The CDR3 spans 15 residues. After removal of 4 bases from V and 2 bases from J, the junction contained 8 bases not matched to a gene. The CDR3 DNA reads as TGTGCCAGCAGTTCAATGGGGACAGCCCCCTACGAGCAGTACTTC. It is translated as CASSSMGTAPYEQYF.

In nucleotides, the CDR3 is TGCGCCAGCAACCCGGTCGGGCAGGATACTGAAGCTTTCTTT. As protein: CASNPVGQDTEAFF. This chain connects TRBV5-1 to TRBJ1-1; D gene unclear. V was clipped by 6 bases and J by 5 bases, with 17 bases between them. This CDR3 comprises 14 residues. Looked up from germline, CDR1 is SGHRS and CDR2 is YFSETQ.

The chain combines TRBV30 with TRBJ2-3, with D tentatively TRBD1 (5 bases). The V gene's germline CDR1 is GTSNPN and CDR2 SVGIG (reference sequence). Between the trimmed V and J ends, which lost 3 bases and 6 bases, there was a span of 7 bases. There are 11 residues in the CDR3. The CDR3 nucleotides are TGTGCCTGGAGATCAGGGGATACGCAGTATTTT. Encoded protein: CAWRSGDTQYF. Drawing the rest from reference TRBV30 and TRBJ2-3, the complete variable domain is SQTIHQWPATLVQPVGSPLSLECTVEGTSNPNLYWYRQAAGRGLQLLFYSVGIGQISSEVPQNLSASRPQDRQFILSSKKLLLSDSGFYLCAWRSGDTQYFGPGTRLTVL.

This chain uses TRBV30 with TRBJ1-1; D uncertain. The CDR3 runs 15 residues. Trimming pared 0 bases from V and 5 bases from J, leaving 16 bases between. Germline V gene lookup returns CDR1 GTSNPN and CDR2 SVGIG (reference sequence). CDR3 nucleotide sequence: TGTGCCTGGAGTGTACAAGGCGCACCGTGGACTGAAGCTTTCTTT. Protein: CAWSVQGAPWTEAFF.

The rearrangement uses TRBV11-3 and TRBJ2-1; possibly TRBD1 for D (5 bases). Trimming shortened V by 2 bases and J by 8 bases, and 13 bases separated the two germline ends. From germline, CDR1 is SGHNT and CDR2 YENEEA. The CDR3 contains 14 residues. CDR3 bases: TGTGCCAGCAGCTTACTGGGGCCTCGGGATGAGCAGTTCTTC. Translated, it gives CASSLLGPRDEQFF.

The chain carries TRBV6-5 and TRBJ2-4, with TRBD1 identical over 7 bases. V shed 6 bases, J shed 8 bases, and the junction held 13 bases outside the gene matches. Germline V lookup: CDR1 MNHEY, CDR2 SVGAGI. This CDR3 spans 15 amino acids. The CDR3 DNA sequence: TGTGCCAGCAGACAGGGGATTCAGGGCAGGGACATTCAGTACTTC. Its protein is CASRQGIQGRDIQYF.

CDR3 nucleotides: TGTGCCAGCAGCCCAGACGGCAGCTCCTACAATGAGCAGTTCTTC. The encoded protein is CASSPDGSSYNEQFF. J is TRBJ2-1 and V is TRBV11-1; D call uncertain. V shed 5 bases and J shed 0 bases, with 11 bases lying between them. Germline CDR1 and CDR2: SGHAT and FQDESV (reference sequence). CDR3 length: 15 residues.

The V call is TRBV7-2, the J call TRBJ1-3; D possibly corresponds to TRBD1 (5 bases). Trimming removed 5 bases at V and 4 bases at J, with 9 bases between. This CDR3 has 13 amino acids. CDR1 is SGHTA and CDR2 is FQGNSA in the germline V gene. The CDR3 reads CASSAPGGNTIYF. CDR3 sequence (DNA): TGTGCCAGCAGCGCCCCAGGGGGAAACACCATATATTTT.

The rearrangement joins TRBV15 to TRBJ2-1, with D unclear. Germline V lookup: CDR1 LNHNV, CDR2 YYDKDF (reference sequence). This CDR3 comprises 13 residues. Trimming stripped 5 bases from V and 4 bases from J, with 9 bases between. The DNA of the CDR3 is TGTGCCACCAGCGGCGATAGGTACAATGAGCAGTTCTTC. Its translation: CATSGDRYNEQFF.

This chain links TRBV6-6 with TRBJ2-7; the D is unclear. The CDR3 has 13 residues. Between the trimmed V and J ends, which lost 2 bases and 6 bases, there was a span of 11 bases. In germline, CDR1 is MNHNY, CDR2 SVGAGI (reference sequence). The CDR3 reads CASSYRIEVEQYF. CDR3 in DNA: TGTGCCAGCAGTTACAGGATTGAAGTCGAGCAGTACTTC.

This rearrangement joins TRBV30 to TRBJ1-3, with a possible D match to TRBD1 (5 bases). The CDR3 has 15 amino acids. The germline gives CDR1 GTSNPN, CDR2 SVGIG (reference sequence). V lost 0 bases and J lost 0, with 9 bases in between. CDR3 nucleotides: TGTGCCTGGAGTGTACGCACAGGCTCTGGAAACACCATATATTTT. Translating it yields CAWSVRTGSGNTIYF.

The chain combines TRBV9 with TRBJ2-7; tentative D call: TRBD2 (6 bases). The V and J ends lost 0 bases and 5 bases respectively, with 18 bases between them. The germline V gene has CDR1 SGDLS and CDR2 YYNGEE. The CDR3 length is 16 residues. CDR3 coding DNA: TGTGCCAGCAGCGTAGGCGGGGCCGATTTCGGGAACGAGCAGTACTTC. This codes for CASSVGGADFGNEQYF.

V and J are TRBV14 and TRBJ2-5, with TRBD2 identical over 8 bases. Germline CDR1 is SGHDN and CDR2 is FVKESK. The CDR3 covers 14 residues. With 4 bases clipped from V and 5 bases from J, the junction kept 6 bases outside the gene matches. The DNA for the CDR3 is TGTGCCAGCAGCCCCGGGACTAGAAGCGAGACCCAGTACTTC. Translation gives CASSPGTRSETQYF.

The CDR3 region has the DNA TGTGCCAGCAGCGTCGGGACAGACACCGGGGAGCTGTTTTTT. Amino acids: CASSVGTDTGELFF. The V call is TRBV5-4, the J call TRBJ2-2; 7 bases fit TRBD1. Germline CDR1 SGHNT, CDR2 YYREEE (reference sequence). The CDR3 consists of 14 residues. V shed 4 bases, J shed 3 bases, and the junction held 3 bases outside the gene matches. The entire variable domain, with the rest obtained from reference TRBV5-4 and TRBJ2-2, is as follows: ETGVTQSPTHLIKTRGQQVTLRCSSQSGHNTVSWYQQALGQGPQFIFQYYREEENGRGNFPPRFSGLQFPNYSSELNVNALELDDSALYLCASSVGTDTGELFFGEGSRLTVL.

The chain joins TRBV6-5 to TRBJ2-3, with D perhaps TRBD1 or TRBD2 (5 bases each). CDR3 length equals 15 residues. Trimming left V 2 bases short and J 1 base short, with 10 bases between. CDR1 and CDR2 (germline): MNHEY, SVGAGI. The CDR3 coding sequence is TGTGCCAGCAGTTACAAAGGGACGCGCACAGATACGCAGTATTTT. It codes for CASSYKGTRTDTQYF.

This chain links TRBV5-1 with TRBJ1-6; D gene unclear. V lost 0 bases to trimming and J lost 4 bases, with 5 bases between them. The CDR3 runs to 14 residues. CDR1 and CDR2 from the germline V gene are SGHRS and YFSETQ. Here the CDR3 DNA reads TGCGCCAGCAGCTTGGACAAATATAATTCACCCCTCCACTTT. This encodes CASSLDKYNSPLHF.

This rearrangement joins TRBV18 to TRBJ2-1, with D perhaps matching TRBD1 (5 bases). Germline V lookup: CDR1 KGHSH, CDR2 LQKENI. The CDR3 extends over 13 amino acids. With 6 bases removed from V and 6 bases from J, the gap between germline ends came to 12 bases. The CDR3 DNA reads as TGTGCCAGCTCCCCGAGGCAGGGCAATGAGCAGTTCTTC. Amino acids: CASSPRQGNEQFF.

The rearrangement joins TRBV7-2 to TRBJ2-7; a possible D gene is TRBD2 (5 bases). The germline CDR1 and CDR2 sequences are SGHTA and FQGNSA. The CDR3 loop spans 13 amino acids. V dropped 7 bases and J dropped 6 bases, with 16 bases sitting between them. The CDR3 coding sequence is TGTGCCAGCACCCTAATAGGACTCAGCGAGCAGTACTTC. Encoded protein: CASTLIGLSEQYF.

The gene calls are TRBV5-6 and TRBJ2-7, with 7 nucleotides matching TRBD1. The germline gives CDR1 SGHDT, CDR2 YYEEEE. J lost 6 bases, V lost 1 base, and 4 bases had no gene match. This CDR3 is built from 13 residues. The CDR3 loop is CASSLPTGVEQYF. CDR3 bases: TGTGCCAGCAGCTTGCCTACAGGGGTCGAGCAGTACTTC.

This sequence joins TRBV6-5 and TRBJ1-1; no firm D call. V was pared by 6 bases and J by 6 bases, with 11 bases between. CDR1 and CDR2 (germline): MNHEY, SVGAGI. The length of the CDR3 is 12 residues. In DNA form, the CDR3 reads TGTGCCAGCAGAACGGCCGGGCCTGAAGCTTTCTTT. It codes for CASRTAGPEAFF.

V is TRBV9 and J is TRBJ2-5, with D unclear. The CDR3 runs 12 residues. Trimming removed 0 bases from V and 2 bases from J, with 2 bases in between. Germline loops: CDR1 SGDLS, CDR2 YYNGEE. The CDR3 sequence: CASSVGQETQYF. In DNA, the CDR3 is TGTGCCAGCAGCGTAGGACAAGAGACCCAGTACTTC.

The chain has TRBV18 and TRBJ2-3, with 9 positions matching TRBD2. CDR1 KGHSH and CDR2 LQKENI come from the germline V gene. The CDR3 has 15 residues. The V segment lost 5 bases and the J segment 0 bases; nucleotides outside the gene matches: 3. CDR3 nucleotides: TGTGCCAGCTCAGTTAGCGGGGGCAGCACAGATACGCAGTATTTT. Translating gives CASSVSGGSTDTQYF.

This chain joins TRBV2 and TRBJ1-2; TRBD1 agrees at 8 bases. The CDR3 contains 15 residues. Per germline, CDR1 SNHLY and CDR2 FYNNEI. The J segment lost 6 bases and the V segment lost 3 bases, leaving 9 bases of the junction unmatched. The CDR3 region is CASSDTPTGVDGYTF. The CDR3 DNA reads as TGTGCCAGCAGTGATACCCCGACAGGGGTGGATGGCTACACCTTC.

Worth noting for this clone: The sample has other DNA sequences that encode this CDR3 too. This sequence joins TRBV7-9 and TRBJ2-1; D is uncertain. This CDR3 comprises 12 residues. Trimming cost V 1 base and J 4 bases, with 2 bases left between them. Germline CDR1 SEHNR, CDR2 FQNEAQ (reference sequence). CDR3 DNA: TGTGCCAGCAGCTTAGGATACAATGAGCAGTTCTTC. As protein: CASSLGYNEQFF. Supplemented by reference TRBV7-9 and TRBJ2-1, the full variable domain reads DTGVSQNPRHKITKRGQNVTFRCDPISEHNRLYWYRQTLGQGPEFLTYFQNEAQLEKSRLLSDRFSAERPKGSFSTLEIQRTEQGDSAMYLCASSLGYNEQFFGPGTRLTVL.

This sequence joins TRBV12-5 and TRBJ2-5; D may be TRBD1 (6 bases). Trimming removed 0 bases at V and 3 bases at J, with 17 bases between. Germline loops: CDR1 LGHNT, CDR2 FRNRAP. The CDR3 contains 17 residues. CDR3 bases: TGTGCTAGTGGTTTGGTATACACAGGGAGAGGGGAAGAGACCCAGTACTTC. Its translation: CASGLVYTGRGEETQYF.

This clone was recorded at least ten times. The chain uses TRBV30 and TRBJ2-1; possibly TRBD1 or TRBD2 for D (6 bases each). This CDR3 has 15 amino acids. Germline CDR1 is GTSNPN and CDR2 is SVGIG (reference sequence). Trimming removed 5 bases at V and 7 bases at J, with 21 bases between. Here the CDR3 reads CAWSPGAPRGNEQFF. The CDR3 bases are TGTGCCTGGTCCCCGGGGGCCCCAAGGGGAAATGAGCAGTTCTTC.

This clone came up a few times. The chain carries TRBV5-6 and TRBJ2-7; 9 nucleotides line up with TRBD2. Trimming removed 0 bases from V and 4 bases from J; junction bases left unmatched: 8. The CDR3 covers 16 residues. CDR1 SGHDT and CDR2 YYEEEE come from the germline V gene. CDR3 bases: TGTGCCAGCAGCTTGGCGGGGACTAGCTCCTGGTACGAGCAGTACTTC. This encodes CASSLAGTSSWYEQYF.

The chain has TRBV6-1 and TRBJ1-6, with D unresolved. V was pared by 1 base and J by 14 bases, with 12 bases between. CDR3 length: 13 residues. Germline CDR1 MNHNS, CDR2 SASEGT. The DNA for the CDR3 is TGTGCCAGCAGTGAAGGGGCGGGTTTGGCCCTCCACTTT. It is translated as CASSEGAGLALHF.

This clone was detected only a few times. The chain is built from TRBV7-9 and TRBJ1-4, with TRBD1 as a possible D gene (5 bases). The V end lost 3 bases, the J end lost 8 bases, and 16 bases lay between the germline ends. Germline loops: CDR1 SEHNR, CDR2 FQNEAQ (reference sequence). This CDR3 is built from 15 residues. The CDR3 sequence: CASSLQTGGGEKLFF. CDR3 bases: TGTGCCAGCAGCTTGCAGACCGGGGGTGGCGAAAAACTGTTTTTT.